Each of the 10 T cell receptor beta chains below was sequenced from the same sample in a study of shared clonotypes between healthy human individuals. Repertoires were generated with immunoSEQ multiplex PCR, while TCRdb's copy carries only in-frame clones and drops some. The profile shows millions of clones, about 95% of them singletons. Sequencing was carried out using naive CD4+ T cells sorted from blood. Subset specified: CD45RA+ positively selected. These receptors all stem from a man younger than 30 in good health.

V and J are TRBV12-5 and TRBJ1-5; unclear D gene. Trimming cost V 1 base and J 1 base, with 5 bases left between them. CDR1 is LGHNT and CDR2 is FRNRAP in the germline V gene. The CDR3 has 14 residues. CDR3 sequence reads: CASGLETSNQPQHF. The CDR3, as DNA: TGTGCTAGTGGTTTGGAGACAAGCAATCAGCCCCAGCATTTT.

The V and J genes are TRBV2 and TRBJ2-2; perhaps TRBD1 as D (5 bases). This CDR3 contains 14 residues. CDR1 SNHLY and CDR2 FYNNEI come from the germline V gene. V dropped 6 bases and J dropped 1 base, with 9 bases sitting between them. CDR3 nucleotide sequence: TGTGCCAGCAGGAAGACAGAGAACACCGGGGAGCTGTTTTTT. It specifies CASRKTENTGELFF.

This chain connects TRBV5-4 to TRBJ1-2; D might be TRBD1 (5 bases). This CDR3 is built from 13 residues. Per the germline V gene, CDR1 is SGHNT and CDR2 is YYREEE (reference sequence). Deletions cut 4 bases from V and 4 bases from J, with 11 bases between. Written as DNA, the CDR3 is TGTGCCAGCAGCCGGGGGACTGCCTATGGCTACACCTTC. The encoded protein is CASSRGTAYGYTF.

The chain carries TRBV7-2 and TRBJ2-7; 8 bases map to TRBD2. The CDR3 sequence is 13 residues long. Trimming took 4 bases from V and 6 from J; bases not matched to a gene: 5. Germline CDR1 reads SGHTA; CDR2 reads FQGNSA. The CDR3 sequence is CASSSGLVSEQYF. The CDR3, as DNA: TGTGCCAGCAGCTCGGGACTAGTTTCCGAGCAGTACTTC.

The chain is built from TRBV5-1 and TRBJ2-5, with 9 bases that match TRBD2. CDR1 and CDR2 (germline): SGHRS, YFSETQ. The trim removed 0 bases at V and 5 bases at J, leaving 14 bases unmatched. This CDR3 is built from 18 residues. The CDR3 loop reads CASSLGRLAVGGGETQYF. DNA for the CDR3: TGCGCCAGCAGCTTGGGGCGACTAGCGGTGGGAGGAGGTGAGACCCAGTACTTC. The full variable domain, completed using reference TRBV5-1 and TRBJ2-5, is KAGVTQTPRYLIKTRGQQVTLSCSPISGHRSVSWYQQTPGQGLQFLFEYFSETQRNKGNFPGRFSGRQFSNSRSEMNVSTLELGDSALYLCASSLGRLAVGGGETQYFGPGTRLLVL.

In regard to this clone: The junction differs from germline at one of its ends, possibly a read error. The V gene is TRBV5-5, the J gene TRBJ1-1; no clear D gene. This CDR3 region has 15 residues. Germline values: CDR1 SGHKS, CDR2 YYEKEE (reference sequence). CDR3 sequence (DNA): TGCGCCAGCAGCCAAGATCGGTCAGGGAACACTGAAGCTTTCTTT. Its protein product is CASSQDRSGNTEAFF.

This sequence joins TRBV4-1 and TRBJ1-2; D not resolved. V gave up 0 bases and J gave up 4 bases, with 9 bases separating them. The CDR3 is 14 amino acids. Germline V lookup: CDR1 MGHRA, CDR2 YSYEKL. The CDR3 sequence: CASSQEARFYGYTF. CDR3 bases: TGCGCCAGCAGCCAAGAAGCCAGGTTCTATGGCTACACCTTC.

This chain joins TRBV10-1 and TRBJ2-7; D possibly corresponds to TRBD1 (8 bases). The CDR3 covers 16 residues. Looked up from germline, CDR1 is WNHNN and CDR2 is SYGVQD (reference sequence). V lost 2 bases to trimming and J lost 2 bases, with 16 bases between them. In DNA, the CDR3 is TGCGCCAGCAGTGAGGACGGACAGGGACTACCCTACGAGCAGTACTTC. It encodes CASSEDGQGLPYEQYF.

This chain uses TRBV15 with TRBJ2-1; D not resolved. The ends were cut back, 3 bases at V and 7 bases at J, with 19 bases in the middle. The CDR3 totals 16 residues. The germline V gene encodes CDR1 LNHNV and CDR2 YYDKDF (reference sequence). CDR3 nucleotides: TGTGCCACCAGCAGTGCCCGTCTTCCTCTTGGAAATGAGCAGTTCTTC. It encodes CATSSARLPLGNEQFF.

V gene TRBV5-4 combines with J gene TRBJ1-3; D uncertain. CDR3 size: 14 residues. V was cut by 0 bases and J by 4 bases, with 8 bases left in between. Germline values: CDR1 SGHNT, CDR2 YYREEE (reference sequence). The CDR3 reads CASSLDVHGNTIYF. The CDR3 nucleotides are TGTGCCAGCAGCTTGGATGTGCACGGAAACACCATATATTTT.